This T cell receptor beta chain was found in a study of neurological immune-mediated disorders. V lost 5 bases, J lost 3 bases, and 7 bases lay in between. The CDR3 consists of 12 residues. Germline V gene data show CDR1 as SEHNR and CDR2 as FQNEAQ (reference sequence). The output of every sequencing run, over 180 million TCR-beta sequences, came from 15-18 subjects. One entry per CDR3 protein, called by TCRdb with MiXCR from the 5' RACE reads. The data contain 45,000 to 55,000 distinct CDR3 sequences, just under 6% of them seen just once; the ten biggest clones take up 1.3% to 1.5%. This clonotype was seen repeatedly, ten times or more.

Sequenced: CD4+ T cells from blood. This TCR was sampled from a woman younger than 30 with multiple sclerosis. The chain is built from TRBV7-9 and TRBJ2-5, with no clear D. In DNA form, the CDR3 reads TGTGCCAGCAGCCTGCTAAAAGAGACCCAGTACTTC. Its translation is CASSLLKETQYF.